A selection of T cell receptor beta chains follows, all from one sample in a study of CD4 T cells in relation to SARS-CoV-2 and coronaviruses. Sequenced by immunoSEQ multiplex PCR; TCRdb stores in-frame clones only, minus some. The sample includes about 36,000 clones, over 65% of them seen just once. These receptors' targets are unknown. The sequenced sample consisted of memory CD4+ T cells from PBMCs, cultured in vitro. These receptors all come from an adult with COVID-19. Both conserved end residues are part of each CDR3. Each record gives: CDR3 DNA, CDR3 protein, D gene, J gene, V gene, clone size, CDR3 length. A D gene is named only where the DNA matches it firmly. The size field is filled for only some rows; it gives once, few, many or a size class.

TGTGCCAGCAGCCAAGCGCATATGTCACAGTACTTC,CASSQAHMSQYF,-,TRBJ2-7,TRBV14,-,12
TGTGCCAGCAGCTTAGAAGGGAACACTGAAGCTTTCTTT,CASSLEGNTEAFF,-,TRBJ1-1,TRBV11-2,-,13
TGTGCCAGCAGTCCAGGGAGGAGAGAGACCCAGTACTTC,CASSPGRRETQYF,-,TRBJ2-5,TRBV12-3/TRBV12-4,-,13
TGCGCCAGCAGTGAGGGCAGCATGAACACTGAAGCTTTCTTT,CASSEGSMNTEAFF,-,TRBJ1-1,TRBV10-1,once,14
TGTGCCAGCAGTAAGCAGTACTTC,CASSKQYF,-,TRBJ2-7,TRBV21-1,-,8
TGTGCCAGCAGCTTCAATCACGGCCAAGGGCACACTGAAGCTTTCTTT,CASSFNHGQGHTEAFF,-,TRBJ1-1,TRBV11-2,-,16
TGTGCCAGCAGTCCAAGAACAGGGCTAAACACTGAAGCTTTCTTT,CASSPRTGLNTEAFF,-,TRBJ1-1,TRBV14,-,15
TGTGCCTGGAGTGTAGGGGGCAATCAGCCCCAGCATTTT,CAWSVGGNQPQHF,-,TRBJ1-5,TRBV30,medium-sized,13
TGTGCCAGCAGCGCTGGACTAGCGGGACTCTACGAGCAGTACTTC,CASSAGLAGLYEQYF,TRBD2,TRBJ2-7,TRBV11-2,-,15
TGTGCCAGTAGTATGTATGCGGGAGCGAACACCGGGGAGCTGTTTTTT,CASSMYAGANTGELFF,TRBD2,TRBJ2-2,TRBV19,-,16
TGCGCCAGCAGAGAGGGACTAGCGGGGAACAATGAGCAGTTCTTC,CASREGLAGNNEQFF,TRBD2,TRBJ2-1,TRBV10-2,-,15
TGTGCCAGCAGCTTGCTGATCGGGACTAAACGTTACGAGCAGTACTTC,CASSLLIGTKRYEQYF,TRBD2,TRBJ2-7,TRBV5-4,-,16
TGTGCCAGCAGCTTACAGGGGATCGGGCCCCAGCATTTT,CASSLQGIGPQHF,-,TRBJ1-5,TRBV7-9,-,13
TGTGCCACCAGCAGAGGGTTAGGGGATGAAAAACTGTTTTTT,CATSRGLGDEKLFF,-,TRBJ1-4,TRBV15,-,14
TGTGCCAGCAGCCAAATAGCCCTGGAAGGCACAGATACGCAGTATTTT,CASSQIALEGTDTQYF,-,TRBJ2-3,TRBV7-9,-,16
TGTGCCAGCAGTGAATATCGGGGAGTCGGCTACAATGAGCAGTTCTTC,CASSEYRGVGYNEQFF,-,TRBJ2-1,TRBV6-1,few,16
TGTGCCAGCAGCAGAGGGTACTATGGCTACACCTTC,CASSRGYYGYTF,-,TRBJ1-2,TRBV6-2/TRBV6-3,-,12
TGTGCCAGCAGTTCTGTGGCGGATACGCAGTATTTT,CASSSVADTQYF,-,TRBJ2-3,TRBV12-3/TRBV12-4,few,12
TGTGCCAGCAGCCAAAGTGTGGGACCCGGAGAGACCCAGTACTTC,CASSQSVGPGETQYF,-,TRBJ2-5,TRBV3-1/TRBV3-2,-,15
TGTGCCAGCAGTTTAGTCAGGAATGGTGGCTACACCTTC,CASSLVRNGGYTF,-,TRBJ1-2,TRBV27,-,13
TGTGCCAGCAGCAAACGCGGAGATACGCAGTATTTT,CASSKRGDTQYF,-,TRBJ2-3,TRBV12-3/TRBV12-4,-,12
TGCAGCGTTGAAGATCAGGCAACCGGGGAGCTGTTTTTT,CSVEDQATGELFF,-,TRBJ2-2,TRBV29-1,-,13
TGTGCCAGCAGTTACGACAGTAACTATGGCTACACCTTC,CASSYDSNYGYTF,-,TRBJ1-2,TRBV6-2/TRBV6-3,few,13
TGCGCCAGCAGCCAAGAGAGGGCCAGGGGGTTATACAATGAGCAGTTCTTC,CASSQERARGLYNEQFF,TRBD1,TRBJ2-1,TRBV4-1,-,17
TGTGCCAGCAGCTTAGACGGGAGGGCGGGCAATGAGCAGTTCTTC,CASSLDGRAGNEQFF,TRBD2,TRBJ2-1,TRBV7-2,-,15
TGTGCCAGTAGTGGGGGAGGGATGGAGACCCAGTACTTC,CASSGGGMETQYF,TRBD2,TRBJ2-5,TRBV19,once,13
TGTGCCAGCAGTTTACACAAAGCGGGAGCAGGGGAGACCCAGTACTTC,CASSLHKAGAGETQYF,TRBD2,TRBJ2-5,TRBV6-5,-,16
TGTGCCAGCAGCCAAGCCTACAAAGAGGACGAGCAGTACTTC,CASSQAYKEDEQYF,-,TRBJ2-7,TRBV13,-,14
TGTGCCAGCAGCTATAGTTTCCCCTACGAGCAGTACTTC,CASSYSFPYEQYF,-,TRBJ2-7,TRBV11-2,-,13
TGTGCCAGCAGTTCGGGGCAGTCCCAGCATTTT,CASSSGQSQHF,-,TRBJ1-5,TRBV6-2/TRBV6-3,-,11
TGCGCCAGCAGCTTTTACGGGAGAGAGACCCAGTACTTC,CASSFYGRETQYF,-,TRBJ2-5,TRBV5-1,-,13
TGTGCCAGCAGCGAGCTGCGGGGAAACATTCAGTACTTC,CASSELRGNIQYF,-,TRBJ2-4,TRBV6-6,once,13
TGTGCCTGGAGTGACAAAGGACAGTCTAATGAAAAACTGTTTTTT,CAWSDKGQSNEKLFF,-,TRBJ1-4,TRBV30,-,15
TGCGCCAGCAGTGGCGACTCCTACGAGCAGTACTTC,CASSGDSYEQYF,-,TRBJ2-7,TRBV10-2,-,12
TGTGCCAGCAGCTCCGTAGCGGGAGGGCCTGCAGATACGCAGTATTTT,CASSSVAGGPADTQYF,TRBD2,TRBJ2-3,TRBV11-2,once,16
TGTGCCAGCAGCCAAGAAGTGGGGGGACGGAGTGGCTACACCTTC,CASSQEVGGRSGYTF,-,TRBJ1-2,TRBV3-1/TRBV3-2,-,15
TGTGCCAGCAGTACCGGGACAAGGATGAACACTGAAGCTTTCTTT,CASSTGTRMNTEAFF,-,TRBJ1-1,TRBV6-6,few,15
TGTGCCAGCAGCCCGATCGGACAGGGGGCCTACGAGCAGTACTTC,CASSPIGQGAYEQYF,TRBD1,TRBJ2-7,TRBV5-4,once,15
TGTGCCAGCTCGACAGAAACTGGAAACACCATATATTTT,CASSTETGNTIYF,-,TRBJ1-3,TRBV18,-,13
TGTGCCAGCAGCCTAGCGGGTACAGTTTACAATGAGCAGTTCTTC,CASSLAGTVYNEQFF,TRBD2,TRBJ2-1,TRBV7-9,few,15
TGTGCCAGCAGCTTATGGGACGTTGGAAACACCATATATTTT,CASSLWDVGNTIYF,-,TRBJ1-3,TRBV7-2,-,14
TGTGCCAGCAGGACTAGCGCTCAAGAGACCCAGTACTTC,CASRTSAQETQYF,TRBD2,TRBJ2-5,TRBV27,few,13
TGTGCCAGCAGCTTAAGAGTCAGCGGGAGGGACCCATACAATGAGCAGTTCTTC,CASSLRVSGRDPYNEQFF,TRBD2,TRBJ2-1,TRBV7-3,-,18
TGCAGCGTATACTTGAGCGGGAGCTCCTACGAGCAGTACTTC,CSVYLSGSSYEQYF,TRBD2,TRBJ2-7,TRBV29-1,-,14
TGTGCCAGTAGTATATCTTGGACAGCTAGAAACACCATATATTTT,CASSISWTARNTIYF,-,TRBJ1-3,TRBV19,-,15
TGTGCCAGCAGCTTCGGGGTAACCAACACCGGGGAGCTGTTTTTT,CASSFGVTNTGELFF,-,TRBJ2-2,TRBV11-3,-,15
TGTGCCAGCAGTTTCCCGACAGGGGTTGGGTACTATGGCTACACCTTC,CASSFPTGVGYYGYTF,TRBD1,TRBJ1-2,TRBV28,-,16
TGTGCCAGCAGTCACGGAGGGACTAGCGGCGGTGAGCAGTTCTTC,CASSHGGTSGGEQFF,TRBD2,TRBJ2-1,TRBV28,-,15
TGCAGCCTAGCTGTGGGGGGGGAGACCCAGTACTTC,CSLAVGGETQYF,TRBD2,TRBJ2-5,TRBV29-1,-,12
TGTGCCAGCAGCCGCGGACGGGGCCCCTTCCAAGAGACCCAGTACTTC,CASSRGRGPFQETQYF,-,TRBJ2-5,TRBV7-2,-,16
TGCGCCAGCAGCCAAGGAAAGGGACAGGGGGCGCTTGGCTACACCTTC,CASSQGKGQGALGYTF,TRBD1,TRBJ1-2,TRBV4-1,-,16
TGTGCCAGCAGCCCCGATCTGCGTGGAGAGACCCAGTACTTC,CASSPDLRGETQYF,-,TRBJ2-5,TRBV14,-,14
TGTGCCAGTAGTATAGACATGGGACAGACCGGTACCTACGAGCAGTACTTC,CASSIDMGQTGTYEQYF,TRBD1,TRBJ2-7,TRBV19,-,17
TGTGCCAGCTCACCCCCTAACAGGGGGAGAGCGGGCAATCAGCCCCAGCATTTT,CASSPPNRGRAGNQPQHF,TRBD1,TRBJ1-5,TRBV18,-,18